This T cell receptor (beta chain) was found in a study of T cells in pancreatic ductal adenocarcinoma (dated by TCRdb to 2015 to 2018). About the full investigation: Seeking insight into the adaptive T-cell response that arises naturally, the researchers examined how many CD8+ T cells infiltrated tumors of resected pancreatic ductal adenocarcinoma, where they sat, and what features they had, alongside the same properties of suppressive cells.

The study at large found these results: Comparisons of clonality between tumor and blood may be biased because tumors are enriched in CD45RO+ effector T cells rather than naive T cells, which biases the comparison toward lower diversity. Blood samples had more total productive templates and about 8-fold more unique clonotypes than tumor samples. T-cell clonality did not differ significantly between tumor and blood, with mean clonality about 0.11 in tumors and 0.055 to 0.08 in blood. Since most people with pancreatic cancer show up with disease that cannot be operated on, the resected cohort was biased toward the minority who had early-stage disease.

The pancreatic ductal adenocarcinoma patients who were selected had gone through surgery without receiving any neoadjuvant therapy. After peripheral blood was drawn into heparin tubes, PBMCs were separated on a histopaque density gradient and then cryopreserved in about 10% DMSO. Using the DNeasy Blood and Tissue Kit along with Proteinase K and RNase treatment, genomic DNA was extracted from more than five PBMC specimens and nine or ten flash-frozen tumor specimens. CDR1 and CDR2, per the germline V gene, are SGHTA and FQGNSA. The CDR3 holds 15 amino acids from the cysteine to the phenylalanine. The read is trimmed to its CDR3 DNA, 45 bases read in frame from base 1. Trimming takes 3 bases off V and 2 bases off J; junction bases not matched to a gene: 6. TCR beta CDR3 regions were amplified from genomic DNA using the immunoSEQ hsTCRB kit. An Illumina HiSeq system was used to carry out high-throughput TRB CDR3 sequencing. In the authors' own workflow: Sequencing reads were analyzed with the immunoSEQ software, and nonproductive sequences with premature stops or frame-shifts were excluded. To calculate repertoire clonality, Shannon entropy was normalized by log2 of the number of unique productive sequences, and that value was subtracted from one. TCRdb stores this immuneACCESS table with in-frame sequences only. Part of the clones is absent; in the studies checked, under half of the shortfall reflects unresolved V genes, and no reason is known for the rest. The DNA gave D and trimming, while V, J and clone size come from that table. This sample is represented by about 16,000 clones; around nine tenths of them were singletons. The ten largest clones add up to approximately 16% of the sample.

As for this clone: It has no known antigen specificity. Base qualities are not provided; no much larger clone lies one nucleotide away.

The sequenced sample was PBMCs. This TCR was sampled from a human donor with pancreatic ductal adenocarcinoma. The chain couples TRBV7-2 to TRBJ2-7; 8 bases in between match TRBD2. The DNA reads as follows: TGTGCCAGCAGCTTTAAAAGCGGGGGCGCCTACGAGCAGTACTTC. It is translated as CASSFKSGGAYEQYF. The full variable domain, with segments outside the CDR3 supplied by the reference TRBV7-2 and TRBJ2-7 proteins, appears as GAGVSQSPSNKVTEKGKDVELRCDPISGHTALYWYRQSLGQGLEFLIYFQGNSAPDKSGLPSDRFSAERTGGSVSTLTIQRTQQEDSAVYLCASSFKSGGAYEQYFGPGTRLTVT.